The TCR beta chain described here comes from a study of T cells in Graves' hyperthyroidism and ophthalmopathy. Study observations and caveats: Most thyroid clonotypes that were expanded above 0.001 also turned up in blood. Prediction of ophthalmopathy progression came a median roughly 6.7 months pre-onset.

The V end was cut by 3 bases, the J end by 6 bases, with 11 bases between. Germline-derived CDR1 and CDR2 are MDHEN and SYDVKM. The CDR3 length is 14 residues. It was RNA transcripts that yielded the amplified TCR beta CDR3 regions. The study used the HTBI primer set for a first-round RT-PCR of the TCR CDR3. TCRdb re-called the multiplex PCR reads with MiXCR, one entry per CDR3 protein. This table holds more than 350,000 distinct CDR3 sequences, about 15% found once. Comment on this clonotype: Its specificity is not known.

Calling Graves' hyperthyroidism stable meant ophthalmopathy did not progress within 18 months. Any patient presenting with uncontrolled infection, other autoimmune disease, pregnancy or lactation was left out. The specimen was blood. This sequence originates from a woman in her 30s with Graves' hyperthyroidism. The chain links TRBV28 to TRBJ2-2; D not certain. The CDR3 region has the DNA TGTGCCAGCAGTTTCCGCGGCGGTGCCGGGGAGCTGTTTTTT. It translates to CASSFRGGAGELFF.